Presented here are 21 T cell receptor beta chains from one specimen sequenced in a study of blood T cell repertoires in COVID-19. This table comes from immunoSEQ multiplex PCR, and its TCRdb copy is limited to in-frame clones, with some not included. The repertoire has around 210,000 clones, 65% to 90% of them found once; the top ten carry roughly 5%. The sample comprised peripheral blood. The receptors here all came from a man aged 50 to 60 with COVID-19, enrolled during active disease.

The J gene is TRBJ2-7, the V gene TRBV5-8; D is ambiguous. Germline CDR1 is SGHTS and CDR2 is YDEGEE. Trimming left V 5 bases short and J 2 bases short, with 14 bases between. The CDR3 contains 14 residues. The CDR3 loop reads CASRRRFQAYEQYF. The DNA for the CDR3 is TGTGCCAGCAGACGGCGCTTCCAGGCCTACGAGCAGTACTTC.

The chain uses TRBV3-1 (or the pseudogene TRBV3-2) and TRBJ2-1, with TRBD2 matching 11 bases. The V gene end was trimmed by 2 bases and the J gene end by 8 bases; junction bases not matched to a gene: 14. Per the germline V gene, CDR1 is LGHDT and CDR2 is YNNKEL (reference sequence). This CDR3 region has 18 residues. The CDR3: CASSQLRFSGGALYEQFF. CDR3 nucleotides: TGTGCCAGCAGCCAACTACGGTTTAGCGGGGGGGCCTTATATGAGCAGTTCTTC.

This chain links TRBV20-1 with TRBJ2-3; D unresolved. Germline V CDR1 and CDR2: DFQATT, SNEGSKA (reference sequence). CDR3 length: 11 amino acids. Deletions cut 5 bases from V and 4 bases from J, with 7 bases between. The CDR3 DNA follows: TGCAGTGCTTCGGCGGCAGATACGCAGTATTTT. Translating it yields CSASAADTQYF.

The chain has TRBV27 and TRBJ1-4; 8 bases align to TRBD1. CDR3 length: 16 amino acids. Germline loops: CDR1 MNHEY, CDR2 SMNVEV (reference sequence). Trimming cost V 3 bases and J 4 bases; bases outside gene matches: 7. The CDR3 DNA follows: TGTGCCAGCAGTTTGGTACCAGGGGGCCATAATGAAAAACTGTTTTTT. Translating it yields CASSLVPGGHNEKLFF.

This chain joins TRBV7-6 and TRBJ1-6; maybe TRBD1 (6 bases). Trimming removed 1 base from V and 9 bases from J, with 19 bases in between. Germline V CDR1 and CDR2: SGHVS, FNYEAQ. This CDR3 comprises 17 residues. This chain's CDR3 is CASSLDTGTRGGSPLHF. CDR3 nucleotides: TGTGCCAGCAGCTTAGATACTGGTACCCGAGGGGGTTCACCCCTCCACTTT.

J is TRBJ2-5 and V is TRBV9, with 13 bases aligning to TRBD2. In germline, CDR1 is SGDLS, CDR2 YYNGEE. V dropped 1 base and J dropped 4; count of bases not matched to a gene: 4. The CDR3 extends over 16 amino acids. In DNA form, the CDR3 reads TGTGCCAGCAGCGTACCGACTAGCGGGGGGTTAGAGACCCAGTACTTC. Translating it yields CASSVPTSGGLETQYF.

Here the CDR3 DNA reads TGTGCCAGCAGCCAGGACAGCCAAGAGACCCAGTACTTC. It specifies CASSQDSQETQYF. The rearrangement uses TRBV6-2 or TRBV6-3 and TRBJ2-5; tentative D call: TRBD1 (6 bases). V was trimmed by 6 bases and J by 1 base, leaving 9 bases between them. CDR3 length equals 13 residues. Germline CDR1 and CDR2: MNHEY and SVGEGT.

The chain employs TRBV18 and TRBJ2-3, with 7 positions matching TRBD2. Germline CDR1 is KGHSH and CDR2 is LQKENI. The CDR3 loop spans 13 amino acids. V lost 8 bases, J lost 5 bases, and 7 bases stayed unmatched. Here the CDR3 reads CASRTSVGDTQYF. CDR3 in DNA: TGTGCCAGCCGAACTAGCGTTGGAGATACGCAGTATTTT.

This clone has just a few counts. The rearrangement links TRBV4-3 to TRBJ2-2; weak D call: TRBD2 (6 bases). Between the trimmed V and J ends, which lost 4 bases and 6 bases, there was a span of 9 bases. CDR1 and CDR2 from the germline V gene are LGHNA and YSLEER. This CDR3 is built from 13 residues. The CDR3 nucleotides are TGCGCCAGCAGCCTGGAGGGTCCCGGGGAGCTGTTTTTT. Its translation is CASSLEGPGELFF.

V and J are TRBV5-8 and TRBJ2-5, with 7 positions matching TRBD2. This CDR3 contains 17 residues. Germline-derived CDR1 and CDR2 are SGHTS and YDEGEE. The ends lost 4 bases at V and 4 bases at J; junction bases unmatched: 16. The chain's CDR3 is CASSPGTTPARRETQYF. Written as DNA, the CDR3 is TGTGCCAGCAGCCCCGGGACTACCCCAGCCCGAAGAGAGACCCAGTACTTC.

Written as DNA, the CDR3 is TGTGCCAGCAGCCATGGACTAGTCGCGCAGTATTTT. Encoded protein: CASSHGLVAQYF. The rearrangement uses TRBV3-1 (or the pseudogene TRBV3-2) and TRBJ2-3; 7 bases line up with TRBD2. This CDR3 has 12 residues. V shed 3 bases and J 10 bases; nucleotides not matched to a gene: 4. From germline, CDR1 is LGHDT and CDR2 YNNKEL (reference sequence).

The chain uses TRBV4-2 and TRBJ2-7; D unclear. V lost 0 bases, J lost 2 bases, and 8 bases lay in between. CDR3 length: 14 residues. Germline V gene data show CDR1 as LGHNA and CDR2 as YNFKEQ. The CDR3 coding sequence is TGTGCCAGCAGCCAAGATTGGCAGGCCTACGAGCAGTACTTC. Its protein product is CASSQDWQAYEQYF.

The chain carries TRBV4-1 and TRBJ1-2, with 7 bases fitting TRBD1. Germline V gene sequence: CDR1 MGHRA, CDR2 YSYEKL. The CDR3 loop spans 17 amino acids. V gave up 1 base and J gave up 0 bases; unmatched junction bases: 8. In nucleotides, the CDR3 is TGCGCCAGCAGCCAAGGGCGGACAGGTTTGTCTAACTATGGCTACACCTTC. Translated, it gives CASSQGRTGLSNYGYTF.

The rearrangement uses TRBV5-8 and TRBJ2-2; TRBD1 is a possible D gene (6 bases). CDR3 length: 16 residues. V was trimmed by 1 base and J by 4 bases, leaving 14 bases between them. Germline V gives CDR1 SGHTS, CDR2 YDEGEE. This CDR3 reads CASSLMGARGTGELFF. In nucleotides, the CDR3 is TGTGCCAGCAGCTTGATGGGGGCGAGGGGCACCGGGGAGCTGTTTTTT.

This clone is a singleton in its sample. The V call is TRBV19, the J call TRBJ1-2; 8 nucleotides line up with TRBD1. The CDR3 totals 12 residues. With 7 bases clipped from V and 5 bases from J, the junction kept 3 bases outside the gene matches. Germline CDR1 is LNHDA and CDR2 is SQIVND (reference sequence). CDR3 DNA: TGTGCCAGTACCGACAGGGGATATGGCTACACCTTC. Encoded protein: CASTDRGYGYTF.

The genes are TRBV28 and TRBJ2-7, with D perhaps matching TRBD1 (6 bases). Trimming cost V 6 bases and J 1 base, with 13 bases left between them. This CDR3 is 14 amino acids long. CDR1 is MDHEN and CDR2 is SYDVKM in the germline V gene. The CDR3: CASSQGMMSYEQYF. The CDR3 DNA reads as TGTGCCAGCAGCCAGGGGATGATGTCCTACGAGCAGTACTTC.

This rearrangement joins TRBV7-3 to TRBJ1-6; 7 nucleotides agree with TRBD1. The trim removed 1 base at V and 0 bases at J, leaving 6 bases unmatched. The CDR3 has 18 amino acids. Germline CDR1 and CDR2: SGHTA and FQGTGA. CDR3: CASSLKPSGGSYNSPLHF. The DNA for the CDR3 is TGTGCCAGCAGCTTAAAACCGTCAGGGGGCTCCTATAATTCACCCCTCCACTTT.

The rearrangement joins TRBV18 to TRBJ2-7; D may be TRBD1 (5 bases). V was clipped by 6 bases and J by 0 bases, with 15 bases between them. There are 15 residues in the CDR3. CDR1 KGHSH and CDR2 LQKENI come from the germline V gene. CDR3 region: CASSAMDTSSYEQYF. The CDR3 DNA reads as TGTGCCAGCTCCGCCATGGACACAAGCTCCTACGAGCAGTACTTC.

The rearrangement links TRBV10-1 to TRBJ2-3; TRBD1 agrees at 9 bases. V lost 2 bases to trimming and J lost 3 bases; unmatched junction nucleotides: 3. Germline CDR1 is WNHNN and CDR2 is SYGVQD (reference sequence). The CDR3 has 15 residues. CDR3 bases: TGCGCCAGCAGTGAGGGGACAGGGCAGACAGATACGCAGTATTTT. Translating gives CASSEGTGQTDTQYF.

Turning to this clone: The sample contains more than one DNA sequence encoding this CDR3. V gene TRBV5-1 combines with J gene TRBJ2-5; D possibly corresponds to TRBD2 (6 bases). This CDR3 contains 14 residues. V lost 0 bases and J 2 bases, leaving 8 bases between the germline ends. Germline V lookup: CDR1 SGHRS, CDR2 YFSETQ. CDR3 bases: TGCGCCAGCAGCTTGGTCGGGGGACAAGAGACCCAGTACTTC. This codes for CASSLVGGQETQYF.

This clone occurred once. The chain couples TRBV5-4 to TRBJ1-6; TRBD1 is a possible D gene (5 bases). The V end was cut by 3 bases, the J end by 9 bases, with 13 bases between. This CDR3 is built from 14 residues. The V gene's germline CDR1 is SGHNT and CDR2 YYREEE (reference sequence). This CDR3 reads CASSWDSLGSPLHF. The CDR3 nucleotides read TGTGCCAGCAGCTGGGACTCCCTGGGTTCACCCCTCCACTTT. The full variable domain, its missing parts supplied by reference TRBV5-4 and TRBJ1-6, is ETGVTQSPTHLIKTRGQQVTLRCSSQSGHNTVSWYQQALGQGPQFIFQYYREEENGRGNFPPRFSGLQFPNYSSELNVNALELDDSALYLCASSWDSLGSPLHFGNGTRLTVT.